The T cell receptor beta chain under discussion was sequenced for a study of radiation and T cells in renal cell carcinoma. Sequencing was performed with immunoSEQ multiplex PCR; in TCRdb, only in-frame clones are kept and a portion is missing. The sample contains just over 150,000 clones, about 91% of which appear only once. The time point is: blood 2 weeks post-SBRT. As for treatment: 15 Gy SBRT to primary tumor, nephrectomy 4 weeks later. The sequencing here drew on blood, taken from a patient whose treatment included radiotherapy and nephrectomy. The TCR sequence derives from a woman aged 50 to 60 with renal cell carcinoma.

CDR3 residues: CASSGWDQPQHF. Here the CDR3 DNA reads TGTGCCAGCAGTGGCTGGGATCAGCCCCAGCATTTT. This chain links TRBV2 with TRBJ1-5; D is uncertain. The germline gives CDR1 SNHLY, CDR2 FYNNEI. The V end was cut by 4 bases, the J end by 5 bases, with 6 bases between. The CDR3 contains 12 residues.